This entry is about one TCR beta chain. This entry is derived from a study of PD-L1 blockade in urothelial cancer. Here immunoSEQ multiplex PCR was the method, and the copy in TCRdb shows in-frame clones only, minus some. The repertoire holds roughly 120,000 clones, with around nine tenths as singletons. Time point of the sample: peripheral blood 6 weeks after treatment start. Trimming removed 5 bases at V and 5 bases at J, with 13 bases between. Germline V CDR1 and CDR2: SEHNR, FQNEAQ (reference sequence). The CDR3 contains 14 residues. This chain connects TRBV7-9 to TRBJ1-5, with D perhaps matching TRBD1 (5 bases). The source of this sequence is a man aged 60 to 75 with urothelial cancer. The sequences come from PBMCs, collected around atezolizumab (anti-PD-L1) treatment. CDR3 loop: CASSRGAPDQPQHF. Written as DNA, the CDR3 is TGTGCCAGCAGCCGCGGGGCCCCCGATCAGCCCCAGCATTTT.